This T cell receptor (beta chain) appears in the sequencing data of a study of neoadjuvant anti-PD-1 for oral cavity cancer. For the study at large: Non-progressing patients received a fourth nivolumab dose near day 43, then surgery on days 50-56.

V was pared by 5 bases and J by 1 base, with 11 bases between. The germline V gene has CDR1 MNHEY and CDR2 SVGAGI. The CDR3 extends over 14 amino acids. The method was immunoSEQ multiplex PCR; TCRdb's version includes in-frame clones alone and lacks a portion of them. This table has about 81,000 clones, about four fifths appearing once. This clone was counted once. Patients were newly diagnosed with stage II-IVA oral cavity squamous cell carcinoma without prior systemic or radiation treatment. V is TRBV6-5 and J is TRBJ2-5; D not resolved. This specimen was PBMCs, taken before nivolumab (anti-PD-1) treatment. The receptor was isolated from a person between 40 and 85 years old with oral cavity squamous cell carcinoma. CDR3 protein: CASSPKKGQETQYF. As DNA, the CDR3 is TGTGCCAGCAGTCCAAAAAAGGGCCAAGAGACCCAGTACTTC.